The next 22 T cell receptor beta chains were all read from a single sample in a study of T cells in localized non-small cell lung cancer. Using immunoSEQ multiplex PCR, the repertoire was profiled, and TCRdb retains in-frame clones only, with some absent. Of 25,000 to 35,000 clones listed, 80% to 90% are singletons. This sample comprised peripheral blood, obtained before any cancer treatment. All receptors derive from a male donor aged 60 or over with stage I lung adenocarcinoma.

The genes are TRBV7-2 and TRBJ2-7, with D perhaps given as TRBD1 or TRBD2 (5 bases each). V gave up 4 bases and J gave up 1 base, with 11 bases separating them. This CDR3 is 14 amino acids long. Germline CDR1 SGHTA, CDR2 FQGNSA. The CDR3 spells CASSWGIESYEQYF. The CDR3 bases are TGTGCCAGCAGCTGGGGGATTGAATCCTACGAGCAGTACTTC. The full variable domain, completed using reference TRBV7-2 and TRBJ2-7, is GAGVSQSPSNKVTEKGKDVELRCDPISGHTALYWYRQSLGQGLEFLIYFQGNSAPDKSGLPSDRFSAERTGGSVSTLTIQRTQQEDSAVYLCASSWGIESYEQYFGPGTRLTVT.

This clone was seen a single time. This chain connects TRBV7-2 to TRBJ2-1; D gene ambiguous. The CDR3 length is 13 residues. CDR1 is SGHTA, CDR2 FQGNSA, per germline. The V end lost 4 bases, the J end lost 10 bases, and 14 bases lay between the germline ends. In DNA form, the CDR3 reads TGTGCCAGCAGCTATTCCGTGCAAGGAGAGCAGTTCTTC. Residues: CASSYSVQGEQFF.

This clone was recorded a few times. The V and J genes are TRBV6-1 and TRBJ1-6; D not resolved. The CDR3 totals 16 residues. Trimming removed 0 bases at V and 5 bases at J, with 11 bases between. Germline V gene lookup returns CDR1 MNHNS and CDR2 SASEGT. The CDR3 here is CASSEAGPNDNSPLHF. The CDR3 bases are TGTGCCAGCAGTGAAGCAGGGCCCAATGATAATTCACCCCTCCACTTT.

The chain carries TRBV5-1 and TRBJ1-3; D gene uncertain. The V end was cut by 0 bases, the J end by 2 bases, with 3 bases between. Germline V gene data show CDR1 as SGHRS and CDR2 as YFSETQ. The length of the CDR3 is 13 residues. The CDR3 DNA follows: TGCGCCAGCAGCTTGGCGGCTGGAAACACCATATATTTT. Its protein is CASSLAAGNTIYF.

The gene calls are TRBV7-2 and TRBJ2-3; D is undetermined. Germline V gene lookup returns CDR1 SGHTA and CDR2 FQGNSA. V shed 4 bases and J shed 5 bases, with 19 bases lying between them. The CDR3 has 16 amino acids. Written as DNA, the CDR3 is TGTGCCAGCAGCTCTTTAGACCCTCGAGAGAGAGATACGCAGTATTTT. Amino acids: CASSSLDPRERDTQYF.

The chain links TRBV15 to TRBJ1-3; tentatively, D is TRBD1 (5 bases). From germline, CDR1 is LNHNV and CDR2 YYDKDF (reference sequence). The V end lost 0 bases, the J end lost 4 bases, and 13 bases lay between the germline ends. CDR3 length: 16 residues. CDR3 region: CATSRDPPGQGNTIYF. The CDR3 nucleotides read TGTGCCACCAGCAGAGATCCGCCAGGGCAGGGAAACACCATATATTTT. The whole variable domain, remainder taken from reference TRBV15 and TRBJ1-3, is DAMVIQNPRYQVTQFGKPVTLSCSQTLNHNVMYWYQQKSSQAPKLLFHYYDKDFNNEADTPDNFQSRRPNTSFCFLDIRSPGLGDTAMYLCATSRDPPGQGNTIYFGEGSWLTVV.

The chain combines TRBV10-2 with TRBJ2-7, with D tentatively TRBD2 (7 bases). Trimming shortened V by 6 bases and J by 0 bases, and 12 bases separated the two germline ends. The germline V gene has CDR1 WSHSY and CDR2 SAAADI. The CDR3 length is 14 residues. CDR3 in amino acids: CASRRGPSSYEQYF. CDR3 nucleotide sequence: TGCGCCAGCAGGCGGGGGCCTAGCTCCTACGAGCAGTACTTC.

The table lists this clone with a count of one. The chain combines TRBV7-3 with TRBJ1-2; D might be TRBD1 (5 bases). V shed 5 bases and J shed 5 bases, with 18 bases lying between them. Germline V gives CDR1 SGHTA, CDR2 FQGTGA. CDR3 size: 15 residues. The CDR3 spells CASSLSHLGPYGYTF. CDR3 DNA: TGTGCCAGCAGCCTCTCCCATCTGGGACCTTATGGCTACACCTTC.

In this sample, this clone turned up a few times. This chain connects TRBV19 to TRBJ1-2; a possible D gene is TRBD1 (6 bases). Trimming shortened V by 4 bases and J by 2 bases, and 17 bases separated the two germline ends. Germline loops: CDR1 LNHDA, CDR2 SQIVND (reference sequence). This CDR3 comprises 16 residues. The CDR3 DNA reads TGTGCCAGTAGTAGTACATCAGGGGCTAAAAACTATGGCTACACCTTC. It specifies CASSSTSGAKNYGYTF.

V usage is TRBV19 and J usage is TRBJ1-1; TRBD1 is a possible D gene (5 bases). The germline V and J ends were trimmed by 0 bases and 6 bases, with 11 bases remaining between them. Looked up from germline, CDR1 is LNHDA and CDR2 is SQIVND (reference sequence). The CDR3 totals 14 residues. The CDR3 is CASSIDRGAAEAFF. The CDR3 DNA reads as TGTGCCAGTAGTATAGATCGAGGGGCAGCTGAAGCTTTCTTT.

This sequence joins TRBV6-6 and TRBJ2-3; 7 positions agree with TRBD1. V dropped 8 bases and J dropped 7; count of bases not matched to a gene: 9. The germline gives CDR1 MNHNY, CDR2 SVGAGI (reference sequence). This CDR3 region has 13 residues. The CDR3 loop is CASVKTGSNTQYF. The CDR3 DNA is TGTGCCAGCGTCAAGACAGGGTCGAATACGCAGTATTTT.

The chain uses TRBV19 and TRBJ1-4, with 10 bases aligning to TRBD1. Trimming at V came to 6 bases and at J to 7 bases, leaving 5 bases not matched to a gene. This CDR3 region has 14 residues. Looked up from germline, CDR1 is LNHDA and CDR2 is SQIVND (reference sequence). The CDR3 is CASRDRDRGEKLFF. The CDR3 DNA reads as TGTGCCAGTAGAGACCGGGACAGGGGTGAAAAACTGTTTTTT.

V is TRBV6-1 and J is TRBJ2-7; D gene uncertain. V was cut by 2 bases and J by 2 bases, with 13 bases left in between. The CDR3 has 15 residues. Germline V gene lookup returns CDR1 MNHNS and CDR2 SASEGT. DNA of the CDR3: TGTGCCAGCAGTGAACAGAGAGGACCCGCCTACGAGCAGTACTTC. Protein: CASSEQRGPAYEQYF.

The chain combines TRBV19 with TRBJ2-1; tentatively, D is TRBD2 (6 bases). Germline V gene data show CDR1 as LNHDA and CDR2 as SQIVND (reference sequence). Trimming pared 2 bases from V and 10 bases from J, leaving 21 bases between. This CDR3 contains 16 residues. The CDR3 reads CASSISFRDFTVEQFF. CDR3 DNA: TGTGCCAGTAGTATATCTTTTCGGGACTTTACTGTCGAGCAGTTCTTC.

The rearrangement uses TRBV30 and TRBJ2-5; D might be TRBD1 (6 bases). From germline, CDR1 is GTSNPN and CDR2 SVGIG (reference sequence). CDR3 length equals 12 residues. V lost 4 bases, J lost 7 bases, and 13 bases lay in between. Here the CDR3 reads CAWNEQGGTQYF. CDR3 nucleotide sequence: TGTGCCTGGAATGAGCAAGGGGGGACCCAGTACTTC.

The chain combines TRBV28 with TRBJ2-7, with 10 positions matching TRBD2. V lost 3 bases and J lost 6; bases outside the gene matches: 14. Germline V gives CDR1 MDHEN, CDR2 SYDVKM. The CDR3 contains 17 residues. The CDR3 DNA reads TGTGCCAGCAGTTTGTTTGGCCTAGCGGGGGCCTCAGGCGAGCAGTACTTC. Translated, it gives CASSLFGLAGASGEQYF. The variable domain in full, with the rest retrieved from reference TRBV28 and TRBJ2-7, is DVKVTQSSRYLVKRTGEKVFLECVQDMDHENMFWYRQDPGLGLRLIYFSYDVKMKEKGDIPEGYSVSREKKERFSLILESASTNQTSMYLCASSLFGLAGASGEQYFGPGTRLTVT.

The genes are TRBV13 and TRBJ2-7, with TRBD2 as a possible D gene (5 bases). There are 14 residues in the CDR3. Germline assignment: CDR1 PRHDT and CDR2 FYEKMQ (reference sequence). V lost 1 base, J lost 0 bases, and 7 bases lay in between. The CDR3 region is CASSLVGSSYEQYF. The CDR3 bases are TGTGCCAGCAGCTTAGTAGGGAGCTCCTACGAGCAGTACTTC.

The sample holds a few counts of this clone. The rearrangement uses TRBV7-8 and TRBJ1-2; perhaps TRBD1 as D (5 bases). CDR3 length equals 15 residues. Germline CDR1 and CDR2: SGHVS and FQNEAQ. Deletions cut 9 bases from V and 6 bases from J, with 23 bases between. DNA for the CDR3: TGTGCCAGTAGCCGGGGAGGGGAAGTAGGTCATGGCTACACCTTC. Translating gives CASSRGGEVGHGYTF.

The rearrangement uses TRBV7-9 and TRBJ1-1, with 7 bases matching TRBD1. Germline V gene data show CDR1 as SEHNR and CDR2 as FQNEAQ (reference sequence). The CDR3 runs to 17 residues. With 5 bases clipped from V and 0 bases from J, the junction kept 12 bases outside the gene matches. The chain's CDR3 is CASSHGRGLRLNTEAFF. CDR3 in DNA: TGTGCCAGCAGCCACGGTAGGGGGCTCAGACTGAACACTGAAGCTTTCTTT.

This clone was recorded once. This rearrangement joins TRBV6-1 to TRBJ2-1; TRBD2 agrees at 14 bases. Germline trimming cut 4 bases from V and 15 bases from J; bases unmatched to any gene: 14. This CDR3 is built from 16 residues. Germline values: CDR1 MNHNS, CDR2 SASEGT. The CDR3 region is CASSGNPGTSGGSLFF. As DNA, the CDR3 is TGTGCCAGCAGTGGTAACCCCGGGACTAGCGGGGGAAGTCTGTTCTTC.

The chain has TRBV7-2 and TRBJ2-2; 14 nucleotides match TRBD2. The germline V gene has CDR1 SGHTA and CDR2 FQGNSA. This CDR3 is 17 amino acids long. V trimming: 5 bases; J trimming: 4 bases; junction bases outside the gene matches: 6. CDR3 region: CASSPGLAGAATGELFF. CDR3 sequence (DNA): TGTGCCAGCAGCCCGGGACTAGCGGGGGCCGCCACCGGGGAGCTGTTTTTT.

The chain couples TRBV4-2 to TRBJ1-1; D is unclear. With 2 bases removed from V and 1 base from J, the gap between germline ends came to 14 bases. This CDR3 spans 16 amino acids. Germline assignment: CDR1 LGHNA and CDR2 YNFKEQ. CDR3 sequence reads: CASSQPTWTKNTEAFF. The DNA of the CDR3 is TGTGCCAGCAGCCAACCCACGTGGACCAAGAACACTGAAGCTTTCTTT.